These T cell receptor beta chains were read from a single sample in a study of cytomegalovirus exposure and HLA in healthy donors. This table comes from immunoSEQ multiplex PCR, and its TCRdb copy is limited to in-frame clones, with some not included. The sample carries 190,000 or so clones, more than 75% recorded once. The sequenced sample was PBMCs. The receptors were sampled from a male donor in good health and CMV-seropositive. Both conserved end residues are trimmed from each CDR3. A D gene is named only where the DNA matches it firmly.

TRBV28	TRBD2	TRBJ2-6	ASGLAGETGANVLT
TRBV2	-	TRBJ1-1	ASSDGGGKAEAF
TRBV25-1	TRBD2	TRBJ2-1	ASSRGLGYNEQF
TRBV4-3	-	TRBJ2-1	ASSTYSNEQF
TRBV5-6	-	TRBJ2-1	ASSLGGGLAEQF
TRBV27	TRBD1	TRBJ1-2	ASSPDGTGTYGYT
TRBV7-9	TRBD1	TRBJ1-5	ASSLGAGGGLGNQPQH
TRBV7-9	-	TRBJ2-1	ASSLELGGVHEQF
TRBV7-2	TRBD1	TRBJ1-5	ASSTQGANSNQPQH
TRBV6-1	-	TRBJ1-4	ASTETLTTNEKLF
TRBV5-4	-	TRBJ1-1	ASSLDREQYRRGTEAF
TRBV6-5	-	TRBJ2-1	AGSAFGSSYNEQF
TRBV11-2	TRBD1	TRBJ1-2	ASSLVGTGVSYGYT
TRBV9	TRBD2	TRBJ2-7	ASSVGFGLAVYEQY
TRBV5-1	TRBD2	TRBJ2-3	ASSLRSAGGAGDTQY
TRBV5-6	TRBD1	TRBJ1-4	ASSFRIYRGLANEKLF
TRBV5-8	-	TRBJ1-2	ASSPTGYGYT
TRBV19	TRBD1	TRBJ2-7	ASSIDPGTGSEQY
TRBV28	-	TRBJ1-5	ASSLQGLNLQPQH
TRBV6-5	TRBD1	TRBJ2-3	ASSYKGQGVDTQY
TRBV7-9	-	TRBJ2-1	ASRREGSQF
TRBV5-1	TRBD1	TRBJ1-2	ASSPEGTGNYYGYT
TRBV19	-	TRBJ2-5	ASTLQLKEADQETQY
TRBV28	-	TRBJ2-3	ASNGEGWSTDTQY
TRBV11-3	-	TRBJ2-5	ASSRGRETQY
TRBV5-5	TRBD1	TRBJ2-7	ASSIRTGVPSSSYEQY
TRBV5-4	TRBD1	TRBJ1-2	ASSLDGQGTYGYT
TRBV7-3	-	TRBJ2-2	ASSSGTSNTGELF
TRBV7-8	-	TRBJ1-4	ASSPRQNYEKLF
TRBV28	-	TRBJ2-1	ASSPRAESSYNEQF
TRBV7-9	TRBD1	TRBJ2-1	ASTQTSGQANNEQF
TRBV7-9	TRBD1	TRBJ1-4	SSSSGQGARREKLF
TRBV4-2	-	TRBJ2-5	ASSQDPSGQQTQY
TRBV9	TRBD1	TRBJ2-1	ASSVSGQGFNEQF
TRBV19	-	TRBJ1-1	ASIPPIGGLEAF
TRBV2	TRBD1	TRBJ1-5	ASTGQGVSNQPQH
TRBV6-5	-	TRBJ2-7	ASRPWDSISYEQY
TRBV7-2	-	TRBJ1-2	ASSLAGSSYGYT
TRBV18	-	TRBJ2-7	ASTQGSYEQY